The entry below describes one T cell receptor beta chain. A much larger clone differs from this one at a single base, so this may be a read error. The sample holds other DNA sequences that translate to the same CDR3. CDR3 size: 19 residues. V was shortened by 8 bases and J by 9 bases, with 35 bases between the two germline ends. Germline lookup yields CDR1 MGHRA and CDR2 YSYEKL. This sample is drawn from a study of blood T cell repertoires in COVID-19. TCRdb's table, derived via immunoSEQ multiplex PCR, lists solely in-frame clones and lacks some. The table records approximately 490,000 clones, roughly nine tenths of them present only once.

The chain combines TRBV4-1 with TRBJ2-1, with D tentatively TRBD1 (6 bases). The sequence came from a woman aged 18-29 years who had recovered from COVID-19. Source material: PBMCs or T cells enriched from blood (not recorded which). As DNA, the CDR3 is TGCGCCAGCGAGCCATGGTTTCTGGTCGACAGATTGGGGGCTGGTGAGCAGTTCTTC. Encoded protein: CASEPWFLVDRLGAGEQFF.